Listed below are T cell receptor beta chains from one sample, sequenced in a study of early stage breast cancer tumors. Assay used: immunoSEQ multiplex PCR; TCRdb lists only in-frame clones, some missing. Altogether tens of thousands of clones are present, approximately 72% being singletons, with the ten largest covering around 33%. The sample consisted of blood. These receptors all stem from a person aged 45 to 59 with breast cancer. Each CDR3 is given without its conserved first and last residue.

j_gene: TRBJ2-5; v_gene: TRBV19; len: 13; CDR3aa: ASKRGLAGAETQY
j_gene: TRBJ2-4; v_gene: TRBV7-9; len: 14; CDR3aa: ASSLVSGTGVDIQY
j_gene: TRBJ2-2; v_gene: TRBV7-6; len: 13; CDR3aa: ASSLFATNTGELF
j_gene: TRBJ2-1; v_gene: TRBV4-1; len: 11; CDR3aa: ASSTQQDNEQF
j_gene: TRBJ2-1; v_gene: TRBV7-9; len: 14; CDR3aa: ASSLGLAGGRNEQF
j_gene: TRBJ2-4; v_gene: TRBV11-2; len: 13; CDR3aa: ASSFEAVAKNIQY
j_gene: TRBJ2-7; v_gene: TRBV11-3; len: 14; CDR3aa: ASSLGLAGVGFEQY
j_gene: TRBJ2-1; v_gene: TRBV4-3; len: 17; CDR3aa: ASSQGHGLAGYSYNEQF
j_gene: TRBJ2-2; v_gene: TRBV7-3; len: 12; CDR3aa: ASSLREETGELF
j_gene: TRBJ2-7; v_gene: TRBV27; len: 13; CDR3aa: ASSTPGQGENEQY
j_gene: TRBJ2-3; v_gene: TRBV11-2; len: 11; CDR3aa: ASSFPGADTQY